A selection of T cell receptor beta chains follows, all from one sample in a study of cytomegalovirus exposure and HLA in healthy donors. Only in-frame clones appear in the TCRdb table, and some are missing; sequencing was by immunoSEQ multiplex PCR. The repertoire consists of 150,000 to 170,000 clones, with approximately 80% occurring once and the leading ten covering over 5%. Sequenced sample: PBMCs. The receptors derive from a woman between 35 and 50 years old in good health and CMV-seropositive. Each CDR3 is given without its conserved first and last residue.

>TRBJ2-1|TRBV15
ATSSPEGVTYNEQF
>TRBJ2-5|TRBV6-1
ASSEPPGGSGVTQY
>TRBJ2-2|TRBV5-1
ASSFLLADTGELF
>TRBJ1-5|TRBV30
AWSGGAGNQPQH
>TRBJ2-2|TRBV18
ASSLATDTGELF
>TRBJ2-1|TRBV1
TSSQLPRGRAYNEQF
>TRBJ2-2|TRBV4-1
ASSHNGLAEPNTGELF
>TRBJ1-3|TRBV6-5
ASRGQALSGNTIY
>TRBJ2-3|TRBV5-6
ASSLASPRAQDTQY
>TRBJ2-1|TRBV9
ASSQRGTSVSYNEQF
>TRBJ2-7|TRBV30
AWGGGTGGKYEQY
>TRBJ2-7|TRBV7-9
ASDNRGVEQY
>TRBJ1-1|TRBV4-1
ASSLGRVSRGSKDEAF
>TRBJ2-1|TRBV6-1
ASSDWGLAEVEQF
>TRBJ2-3|TRBV7-2
ASSWGLAGPQY
>TRBJ1-1|TRBV29-1
SVAPRGVNTEAF